These 6 T cell receptor beta chains were all obtained from the same sample, sequenced in a study of cytomegalovirus exposure and HLA in healthy donors. The PCR made use of 60 Vbeta and 13 Jbeta primers. The repertoire was sequenced with immunoSEQ multiplex PCR; TCRdb's copy has only in-frame clones and lacks some. The table records 150,000 to 250,000 clones, 70% to 80% of them present only once. The material sequenced was PBMCs. The source of these receptors is a woman in her 30s in good health and CMV-seropositive.

This clone has a single count. The J gene is TRBJ2-1, the V gene TRBV7-2; TRBD2 matches 7 bases. Germline V gene sequence: CDR1 SGHTA, CDR2 FQGNSA. CDR3 length: 12 amino acids. Losses at the gene ends were 8 bases for V and 4 bases for J; bases not matched to a gene: 2. The chain's CDR3 is CASRDYYNEQFF. In DNA form, the CDR3 reads TGTGCCAGCCGGGACTATTACAATGAGCAGTTCTTC.

This clone was detected only once. V is TRBV11-3 and J is TRBJ2-5; D call uncertain. CDR1 and CDR2 from the germline V gene are SGHNT and YENEEA. This CDR3 is 14 amino acids long. V lost 1 base to trimming and J lost 2 bases, with 8 bases between them. The CDR3: CASSLGHTQETQYF. The CDR3, as DNA: TGTGCCAGCAGCTTAGGACACACACAAGAGACCCAGTACTTC.

This clone was detected only a few times. V usage is TRBV19 and J usage is TRBJ2-5; 9 bases line up with TRBD1. With V trimmed by 3 bases and J by 1 base, 3 bases remained unmatched. The CDR3 runs 15 residues. Per germline, CDR1 LNHDA and CDR2 SQIVND (reference sequence). The DNA of the CDR3 is TGTGCCAGTAGTATTGGGACAGGGCCCCAAGAGACCCAGTACTTC. Translated: CASSIGTGPQETQYF.

The V and J genes are TRBV14 and TRBJ2-1, with a weak D call TRBD2 (5 bases). The CDR3 loop spans 13 amino acids. V dropped 1 base and J dropped 9 bases, with 10 bases sitting between them. The germline gives CDR1 SGHDN, CDR2 FVKESK. The CDR3: CASSQGGLGEQFF. CDR3 nucleotide sequence: TGTGCCAGCAGCCAAGGAGGGTTAGGTGAGCAGTTCTTC. The full variable domain, its missing parts supplied by reference TRBV14 and TRBJ2-1, is EAGVTQFPSHSVIEKGQTVTLRCDPISGHDNLYWYRRVMGKEIKFLLHFVKESKQDESGMPNNRFLAERTGGTYSTLKVQPAELEDSGVYFCASSQGGLGEQFFGPGTRLTVL.

This chain links TRBV4-1 with TRBJ2-5, with TRBD2 matching over 12 bases. The J call may not be correct, given that the DNA end is closer to TRBJ2-7. The CDR3 is made up of 15 amino acids. The germline V gene encodes CDR1 MGHRA and CDR2 YSYEKL. Here the CDR3 DNA reads TGCGCCAGCAGCCAAGGACTAGCGGGAGTCTACGAGCAGTACTTC. Protein: CASSQGLAGVYEQYF.

This clone has only a few counts. DNA of the CDR3: TGTGCCAGTAGTGTGGGGACAGCTAGCAATCAGCCCCAGCATTTT. Translation gives CASSVGTASNQPQHF. J is TRBJ1-5 and V is TRBV19; 7 nucleotides agree with TRBD1. V lost 5 bases and J lost 0; bases outside the gene matches: 4. This CDR3 contains 15 residues. Germline lookup yields CDR1 LNHDA and CDR2 SQIVND (reference sequence). The full variable domain, with the rest looked up from reference TRBV19 and TRBJ1-5, is DGGITQSPKYLFRKEGQNVTLSCEQNLNHDAMYWYRQDPGQGLRLIYYSQIVNDFQKGDIAEGYSVSREKKESFPLTVTSAQKNPTAFYLCASSVGTASNQPQHFGDGTRLSIL.